Included here is one T cell receptor beta chain sequence, with context. This clonotype was detected a few times. No cognate antigen has been identified for it. The record has no base qualities; no much larger clone is one base away. Ophthalmopathy patients had moderately to severely active disease, with a Clinical Activity Score of 3 or more, a NOSPECS grade of 4 or more, and a disease duration of less than 3 months. Exclusion was applied to patients with uncontrolled infections, other autoimmune diseases, pregnancy or lactation. Diagnoses were based on clinical symptoms, serum thyroxine and TRAb, thyroid ultrasound and orbital computed tomography. Ficoll-Paque density gradient centrifugation was used to isolate PBMCs from 8.5 to 10 ml of fresh peripheral blood. Total RNA was extracted using Trizol reagent, and RNA quality was assessed on an Agilent 2100 Bioanalyzer. The entry originates in a study of T cells in Graves' hyperthyroidism and ophthalmopathy (dated by TCRdb to the late 2010s). About the full investigation: Peripheral blood was sampled at the time of initial diagnosis, prior to any treatment. The 80 to 100 discovery patients were randomly divided into training and test sets at a 7:3 ratio. According to the paper, TCR Vbeta CDR3 sequencing was carried out on 135 peripheral blood samples, which came from some 41 ophthalmopathy, around 75 hyperthyroidism and roughly 17 progressor patients. A discovery cohort of 95 to 100 patients, approximately 44 with Graves' ophthalmopathy and about 58 with stable Graves' hyperthyroidism, was used to find distinguishing TCR V-J signatures. After blood sampling, hyperthyroidism patients were treated with methimazole at a starting dose of 30 mg daily, and ophthalmopathy patients were treated with high-dose intravenous methylprednisolone. Prospective prediction of ophthalmopathy was tested in an independent validation cohort of some 19 hyperthyroidism patients and approximately 17 patients who later progressed to ophthalmopathy. In more than 5 Graves' hyperthyroidism patients, the study also compared T-cell repertoires from thyroid tissue with T-cell repertoires from blood.

Broad study findings and their caveats: A model built on a 13 V-J signature distinguished ophthalmopathy from stable hyperthyroidism, reaching around 88% sensitivity and around 81% specificity in cross-validation and 80%/75% in testing. In validation, the model predicted progression to ophthalmopathy a median of roughly 6.1 months before onset, with about 64% sensitivity and 72.22% specificity. Sample size was not statistically predetermined, and investigators were not blinded to group allocation. Most expanded thyroid clonotypes (frequency above 0.001) were also detected in blood, a finding suggesting that blood repertoires may reflect thyroid immune responses.

V is pruned by 5 bases and J by 7 bases, leaving 12 bases of the junction without a gene match. The cysteine opens and the phenylalanine closes a CDR3 of 17 amino acids. Of all the DNA, just the CDR3 is kept, 51 bases in frame from base 1. From the germline V gene (reference sequence), CDR1 is SEHNR and CDR2 is FQNEAQ. TCR beta CDR3 regions were amplified from RNA transcripts. The first round of RT-PCR for the TCR CDR3 was performed with the HTBI primer set and the Qiagen OneStep RT-PCR kit. The libraries were constructed in a second round of multiplex PCR and then size-selected and purified. Libraries were sequenced paired-end with 100 bp reads on an Illumina HiSeq2000. On the authors' methods: SOAPnuke was used to process the raw data, throwing out any read that contained adapters or uncalled bases, had a mean Phred below 15, or lacked an exact constant-primer or identifier match. COPE v1.2.5 was used to merge the high-quality paired reads, and each unique nucleotide sequence was defined as a clonotype. MiTCR v1.1 was used to align clonotypes to the IMGT TRBV, TRBD and TRBJ reference segments. The analysis included only V-J combinations with a frequency above 0.0001, which together covered more than 98% of the repertoires. A TCS score was defined as the ratio between F50 (clonal expansion) and ExV (chaos), using BLOSUM62-based TCRdist between CDR3 peptides within each V-J. Welch's t-statistics and random forest reduced 500 to 650 V-J features to around 14, which were used in a naive Bayes classifier (R e1071). TCRdb itself trimmed the public reads at Q25 with fastp, ran MiXCR and retained productive beta chains. Rows are unified per CDR3 protein, each entry keeping the most common DNA and genes. In this record, the V and J calls reflect TCRdb's handling and not the investigators' own analysis. Across this sample there are a few hundred thousand distinct CDR3 sequences, with 17% seen only once. Around 17% of the sample lies in the top ten.

Sequenced: blood. This sequence uses TRBV7-9 and TRBJ2-2; the central 11 bases match TRBD1. The sequence was obtained from a woman younger than 35 with Graves' ophthalmopathy. The DNA is as follows: TGTGCCAGCAGCCTAACCGGACAGGGGGCTTATGGCGGGGAGCTGTTTTTT. Its product reads: CASSLTGQGAYGGELFF. Where the CDR3 stops, the reference TRBV7-9 and TRBJ2-2 genes take over; the full variable domain is DTGVSQNPRHKITKRGQNVTFRCDPISEHNRLYWYRQTLGQGPEFLTYFQNEAQLEKSRLLSDRFSAERPKGSFSTLEIQRTEQGDSAMYLCASSLTGQGAYGGELFFGEGSRLTVL.